A selection of T cell receptor beta chains follows, all from one sample in a study of control samples from healthy donors and cancer patients. Sequenced by immunoSEQ multiplex PCR; TCRdb stores in-frame clones only, minus some. The sample consists of more than 120,000 clones, about 91% of them appearing once. Input material: blood. The source of these receptors is a man aged 25-45 years in good health. Each CDR3 is given with its conserved first and last residue. A D gene is named only where the DNA matches it firmly. Expanded clones are given a class, and other clones once, few, many or no size at all.

D gene | J gene | clone size | V gene | CDR3 protein | CDR3 DNA
. | TRBJ1-2 | . | TRBV6-5 | CASSHSSVTNYGYTF | TGTGCCAGCAGTCACTCTAGCGTTACTAACTATGGCTACACCTTC
. | TRBJ2-5 | . | TRBV5-1 | CASTLSGRETQYF | TGCGCCAGCACCTTATCTGGGCGGGAGACCCAGTACTTC
TRBD1 | TRBJ2-7 | few | TRBV27 | CASSLWTGEEQYF | TGTGCCAGCAGTCTCTGGACAGGGGAAGAGCAGTACTTC
. | TRBJ1-1 | . | TRBV7-9 | CASSFGDTEAFF | TGTGCCAGCAGCTTTGGGGACACTGAAGCTTTCTTT
. | TRBJ2-2 | . | TRBV11-3 | CASSRRTNTGELFF | TGTGCCAGCTCGCGGAGAACGAACACCGGGGAGCTGTTTTTT
TRBD2 | TRBJ2-3 | . | TRBV7-2 | CASSIQRGRGDTQYF | TGTGCCAGCAGCATTCAGCGGGGGCGTGGGGATACGCAGTATTTT
. | TRBJ1-4 | . | TRBV30 | CAWSWRESEKLFF | TGTGCCTGGAGTTGGAGGGAGAGTGAAAAACTGTTTTTT
TRBD1 | TRBJ1-2 | . | TRBV18 | CASSIQRQGGYGYTF | TGTGCCAGCTCAATCCAACGACAGGGAGGCTATGGCTACACCTTC
. | TRBJ1-5 | . | TRBV19 | CASSGGNQPQHF | TGTGCCAGTAGTGGGGGGAATCAGCCCCAGCATTTT
TRBD1 | TRBJ1-2 | . | TRBV6-4 | CASRQGGNYGYTF | TGTGCCAGCCGGCAGGGGGGGAACTATGGCTACACCTTC
TRBD1 | TRBJ1-1 | . | TRBV18 | CASSGTGPMNTEAFF | TGTGCCAGCTCCGGGACAGGGCCTATGAACACTGAAGCTTTCTTT
. | TRBJ1-1 | . | TRBV21-1 | CASGGDSSLVNTEAFF | TGTGCCAGCGGGGGAGACAGCAGCCTCGTGAACACTGAAGCTTTCTTT
. | TRBJ1-3 | few | TRBV5-4 | CASSLVGGSGNTIYF | TGTGCCAGCAGCTTGGTAGGAGGCTCTGGAAACACCATATATTTT
TRBD1 | TRBJ2-5 | . | TRBV24-1 | CATSDPRDRDGETQYF | TGTGCCACCAGTGACCCCCGGGACAGGGATGGGGAGACCCAGTACTTC
. | TRBJ1-1 | few | TRBV5-1 | CASSPRGQVNTEAFF | TGCGCCAGCAGTCCGCGGGGGCAGGTCAACACTGAAGCTTTCTTT
. | TRBJ1-4 | few | TRBV7-9 | CASSLAEGPNEKLFF | TGTGCCAGCAGCCTGGCGGAGGGCCCTAATGAAAAACTGTTTTTT
. | TRBJ2-3 | . | TRBV6-5 | CATQGQRITDTQYF | TGTGCCACCCAAGGGCAGAGAATCACAGATACGCAGTATTTT
. | TRBJ2-3 | . | TRBV5-6 | CASSFVVDGPHTDTQYF | TGTGCCAGCAGCTTTGTTGTCGATGGTCCCCACACAGATACGCAGTATTTT
. | TRBJ2-2 | once | TRBV29-1 | CSVDFGGWDTGELFF | TGCAGCGTTGATTTTGGGGGTTGGGACACCGGGGAGCTGTTTTTT
TRBD1 | TRBJ1-1 | once | TRBV9 | CASSVGTASMNTEAFF | TGTGCCAGCAGCGTGGGGACAGCGAGCATGAACACTGAAGCTTTCTTT
. | TRBJ1-1 | once | TRBV6-5 | CASSYGGEIGTEAFF | TGTGCCAGCAGTTACGGCGGGGAGATAGGCACTGAAGCTTTCTTT
. | TRBJ1-1 | . | TRBV28 | CASTWGWGASEAFF | TGTGCCAGCACCTGGGGCTGGGGGGCAAGCGAGGCTTTCTTT
TRBD2 | TRBJ2-7 | . | TRBV11-2 | CASSPLAGVGEQYF | TGTGCCAGCAGTCCTCTAGCGGGGGTGGGCGAGCAGTACTTC
. | TRBJ1-5 | once | TRBV5-1 | CASRSGVGDQPQHF | TGCGCCAGCAGATCAGGGGTGGGGGATCAGCCCCAGCATTTT
. | TRBJ1-2 | . | TRBV29-1 | CSVEKGENYGYTF | TGCAGCGTTGAAAAGGGGGAGAACTATGGCTACACCTTC
TRBD2 | TRBJ2-7 | . | TRBV7-3 | CASSLMGGSYEQYF | TGTGCCAGCAGCTTAATGGGGGGGAGCTACGAGCAGTACTTC
TRBD2 | TRBJ2-2 | . | TRBV5-4 | CASSLALAGGGGELFF | TGTGCCAGCAGCTTGGCCCTAGCGGGGGGAGGCGGGGAGCTGTTTTTT
TRBD1 | TRBJ1-2 | . | TRBV13 | CASSRRTGQRDYGYTF | TGTGCCAGCAGCCGAAGGACAGGGCAGCGGGACTATGGCTACACCTTC
. | TRBJ1-1 | . | TRBV7-6 | CASSLTMNTEAFF | TGTGCCAGCAGCTTAACGATGAACACTGAAGCTTTCTTT
. | TRBJ2-7 | once | TRBV27 | CASSPRYHYEQYF | TGTGCCAGCAGTCCAAGGTACCACTACGAGCAGTACTTC
. | TRBJ1-2 | . | TRBV15 | CATSRDIVYHYGYTF | TGTGCCACCAGCAGAGATATCGTATATCATTATGGCTACACCTTC
. | TRBJ1-1 | . | TRBV19 | CASSINGASNTEAFF | TGTGCCAGTAGTATTAATGGGGCGTCGAACACTGAAGCTTTCTTT